The rows below give T cell receptor beta chains drawn from one sample of a study of blood T cell repertoires in COVID-19. Here immunoSEQ multiplex PCR was the method, and the copy in TCRdb shows in-frame clones only, minus some. The sample holds more than 110,000 clones, around 86% seen once. The specimen was peripheral blood. The origin of the receptors is a woman older than 75 with acute or convalescent COVID-19. Both conserved end residues are part of each CDR3. The D gene is left open where the match is weak. Only some rows state a clone size, as once, few, many or a class for expanded clones.

>TRBD2|.|TRBV5-1|TRBJ2-7
CASSPGQRGLNEQYF
TGCGCCAGCAGCCCTGGTCAGCGGGGCCTCAACGAGCAGTACTTC
>.|.|TRBV7-9|TRBJ1-1
CASSFGQPWDTEAFF
TGTGCCAGCAGCTTTGGGCAGCCTTGGGACACTGAAGCTTTCTTT
>.|.|TRBV10-3|TRBJ1-2
CAISVSTQVSYGYTF
TGTGCCATCAGTGTGTCGACGCAGGTTTCCTATGGCTACACCTTC
>.|.|TRBV7-6|TRBJ1-1
CASSFLGVVNTEAFF
TGTGCCAGCAGCTTTCTGGGAGTTGTGAACACTGAAGCTTTCTTT
>.|.|TRBV1|TRBJ1-5
CTSSQDLRNQPQHF
TGCACCAGCAGCCAAGACCTCAGAAATCAGCCCCAGCATTTT
>.|.|TRBV2|TRBJ1-3
CASRPQGPGNTIYF
TGTGCCAGCAGGCCACAGGGACCTGGAAACACCATATATTTT
>TRBD1|.|TRBV18|TRBJ2-1
CASSPTGQGNEQFF
TGTGCCAGCTCACCCACGGGACAGGGCAATGAGCAGTTCTTC
>TRBD2|.|TRBV18|TRBJ2-7
CASSPFPAGGSYEQYF
TGTGCCAGCTCACCATTCCCAGCGGGAGGCTCGTACGAGCAGTACTTC
>TRBD1|.|TRBV3-1/TRBV3-2|TRBJ2-7
CASSHLQGGQYF
TGTGCCAGCAGCCACTTACAGGGGGGGCAGTACTTC
>.|.|TRBV6-4|TRBJ2-7
CASSDSEALYEQYF
TGTGCCAGCAGTGACTCAGAAGCGCTCTACGAGCAGTACTTC
>.|.|TRBV2|TRBJ1-2
CASEQLPAYGYTF
TGTGCCAGCGAACAACTACCCGCCTATGGCTACACCTTC
>TRBD2|.|TRBV7-8|TRBJ2-7
CASSLVPSGEYEQYF
TGTGCCAGCAGTCTAGTCCCTAGCGGGGAATACGAGCAGTACTTC
>.|once|TRBV3-1/TRBV3-2|TRBJ1-2
CASSQAATGNYGYTF
TGTGCCAGCAGCCAAGCGGCCACAGGGAACTATGGCTACACCTTC
>.|.|TRBV12-3/TRBV12-4|TRBJ1-2
CASSFSTGNGYTF
TGTGCCAGCAGTTTCTCGACAGGCAATGGCTACACCTTC
>.|.|TRBV10-3|TRBJ1-4
CAISEEATNEKLFF
TGTGCCATCAGTGAGGAGGCAACTAATGAAAAACTGTTTTTT
>TRBD2|.|TRBV7-6|TRBJ2-7
CASSLSVKGASGRYEQYF
TGTGCCAGCAGCTTAAGTGTGAAGGGGGCTAGCGGGAGGTACGAGCAGTACTTC
>.|.|TRBV5-1|TRBJ1-1
CASSLDATNTEAFF
TGCGCCAGCAGCTTGGACGCTACTAACACTGAAGCTTTCTTT
>TRBD1|.|TRBV7-3|TRBJ1-1
CASSLGQYTEAFF
TGTGCCAGCAGCCTGGGACAGTACACTGAAGCTTTCTTT